These 13 T cell receptor beta chains were sequenced from one sample in a study of technical replicates of blood from a few donors. Measured with immunoSEQ multiplex PCR; TCRdb has only the in-frame clones, and not every one. Of approximately 85,000 clones listed, 94% were seen once; the top ten hold 0.26%. Material: T cells isolated from PBMCs. These receptors all come from a human donor in good health.

This clone was seen a single time. The rearrangement uses TRBV6-6 and TRBJ1-1, with 10 bases fitting TRBD1. Germline values: CDR1 MNHNY, CDR2 SVGAGI (reference sequence). The CDR3 runs to 15 residues. Trimming at V came to 4 bases and at J to 6 bases, leaving 8 bases not matched to a gene. This CDR3 is CASSSVDRGPAEAFF. The CDR3 bases are TGTGCCAGCAGTTCAGTAGACAGGGGGCCGGCTGAAGCTTTCTTT.

V gene TRBV28 combines with J gene TRBJ1-5; no definite D call. Trimming took 6 bases from V and 9 from J, leaving 15 bases between them. CDR3 size: 13 residues. The germline V gene encodes CDR1 MDHEN and CDR2 SYDVKM. The CDR3 spells CASSASFQVPQHF. In DNA, the CDR3 is TGTGCCAGCAGCGCCTCCTTTCAGGTGCCCCAGCATTTT.

The chain employs TRBV30 and TRBJ2-4; TRBD1 aligns across 11 bases. J gave up 11 bases and V 1 base, and 13 bases lay outside the gene matches. The CDR3 contains 16 residues. Germline CDR1 is GTSNPN and CDR2 is SVGIG (reference sequence). DNA for the CDR3: TGTGCCTGGAGTGCGTACACAATGGGACAGGGGGGCCTTCAGTACTTC. Protein product: CAWSAYTMGQGGLQYF.

V usage is TRBV6-1 and J usage is TRBJ1-4; no clear D gene. Trimming stripped 8 bases from V and 3 bases from J, with 13 bases between. CDR3 length: 14 amino acids. Germline lookup yields CDR1 MNHNS and CDR2 SASEGT. The CDR3 DNA follows: TGTGCCAGCCACCCACACAGTCCTAATGAAAAACTGTTTTTT. This gives the protein CASHPHSPNEKLFF.

This chain uses TRBV6-5 with TRBJ2-7; no definite D call. CDR1 and CDR2 (germline): MNHEY, SVGAGI. The CDR3 has 11 amino acids. V was shortened by 6 bases and J by 3 bases, with 6 bases between the two germline ends. The CDR3: CASSQNYEQYF. DNA for the CDR3: TGTGCCAGCAGCCAAAACTACGAGCAGTACTTC.

The genes are TRBV12-5 and TRBJ1-6; D is unresolved. Germline assignment: CDR1 LGHNT and CDR2 FRNRAP. The CDR3 loop spans 16 amino acids. With 0 bases removed from V and 0 bases from J, the gap between germline ends came to 6 bases. The CDR3 DNA reads TGTGCTAGTGGTTTGGTACTATCCTCCTATAATTCACCCCTCCACTTT. Translation: CASGLVLSSYNSPLHF.

The J gene is TRBJ1-2, the V gene TRBV21-1; TRBD1 is the table's D call, not checked against the DNA. TRBV21-1 corresponds to a pseudogene. There are 11 residues in the CDR3. CDR3 bases: TGTGCCAGCAGCATGGGCCACCTTGGCACCTTC. Protein sequence: CASSMGHLGTF.

This chain joins TRBV5-4 and TRBJ2-5; TRBD1 agrees at 7 bases. CDR1 and CDR2 from the germline V gene are SGHNT and YYREEE (reference sequence). The CDR3 loop spans 14 amino acids. V shed 5 bases, J shed 5 bases, and the junction held 9 bases outside the gene matches. The CDR3 nucleotides are TGTGCCAGCAGTCCTCCAGGGGGTACCGAGACCCAGTACTTC. Amino acid sequence: CASSPPGGTETQYF.

This chain links TRBV15 with TRBJ2-7; D unresolved. CDR3 length: 14 amino acids. Germline lookup yields CDR1 LNHNV and CDR2 YYDKDF (reference sequence). V lost 0 bases and J lost 2, with 8 bases in between. The CDR3 region is CATSRDRGAYEQYF. Written as DNA, the CDR3 is TGTGCCACCAGCAGAGATCGAGGAGCCTACGAGCAGTACTTC.

V is TRBV7-6 and J is TRBJ1-4; TRBD1 matches 7 bases. Trimming cost V 5 bases and J 4 bases; bases outside gene matches: 4. There are 14 residues in the CDR3. Germline V gives CDR1 SGHVS, CDR2 FNYEAQ. Here the CDR3 reads CASSAGQNNEKLFF. In DNA, the CDR3 is TGTGCCAGCAGCGCGGGACAGAATAATGAAAAACTGTTTTTT.

In its sample, this clone was seen once. The J gene is TRBJ1-5, the V gene TRBV2, with D perhaps TRBD1 (5 bases). Germline assignment: CDR1 SNHLY and CDR2 FYNNEI. Trimming left V 4 bases short and J 0 bases short, with 10 bases between. The CDR3 is 15 amino acids. CDR3 sequence: CASSGVQVSNQPQHF. The CDR3 nucleotides are TGTGCCAGCAGTGGGGTACAGGTTAGCAATCAGCCCCAGCATTTT. The full variable domain, in which reference TRBV2 and TRBJ1-5 provide the parts outside the CDR3, is EPEVTQTPSHQVTQMGQEVILRCVPISNHLYFYWYRQILGQKVEFLVSFYNNEISEKSEIFDDQFSVERPDGSNFTLKIRSTKLEDSAMYFCASSGVQVSNQPQHFGDGTRLSIL.

The chain combines TRBV2 with TRBJ1-5; 8 bases agree with TRBD1. Germline V gives CDR1 SNHLY, CDR2 FYNNEI. The CDR3 runs to 14 residues. Trimming cost V 4 bases and J 5 bases; bases outside gene matches: 4. This chain's CDR3 is CASSADRGDQPQHF. In nucleotides, the CDR3 is TGTGCCAGCAGTGCTGACAGGGGCGATCAGCCCCAGCATTTT.

In DNA form, the CDR3 reads TGTGCCAGTAGTTACAAGAATCAGCCCCAGCATTTT. This sequence encodes CASSYKNQPQHF. V usage is TRBV19 and J usage is TRBJ1-5; unclear D gene. Trimming shortened V by 5 bases and J by 4 bases, and 6 bases separated the two germline ends. This CDR3 spans 12 amino acids. Germline CDR1 is LNHDA and CDR2 is SQIVND (reference sequence).